This is a list of T cell receptor beta chains from one sample in a study of chemoradiotherapy in HPV16-positive cancers. Only in-frame clones appear in the TCRdb table, and some are missing; sequencing was by immunoSEQ multiplex PCR. Of roughly 5,800 clones listed, about 80% are singletons. The material was obtained from a patient who underwent chemoradiotherapy. The receptors come from a human donor with HPV-associated anogenital cancer. Both conserved end residues are part of each CDR3. A D gene is named only where the DNA matches it firmly. Clone size is shown for a subset of rows, as once, few, many or a class of expanded clone.

V gene	D gene	clone size	J gene	CDR3 protein	CDR3 DNA
TRBV30	.	.	TRBJ1-2	CAWSVGPSGYTF	TGTGCCTGGAGTGTTGGACCATCAGGCTACACCTTC
TRBV19	TRBD1	.	TRBJ1-2	CASSIQTGANYGYTF	TGTGCCAGTAGTATTCAGACAGGGGCTAACTATGGCTACACCTTC
TRBV13	.	.	TRBJ2-3	CASSSPPTAADTQYF	TGTGCCAGCAGCTCACCCCCGACAGCTGCAGATACGCAGTATTTT
TRBV5-1	.	.	TRBJ2-4	CASSLEGGLRIQYF	TGCGCCAGCAGCTTGGAGGGCGGGCTACGTATTCAGTACTTC
TRBV29-1	.	.	TRBJ1-1	CSVVEGWDTEAFF	TGCAGCGTTGTAGAGGGGTGGGACACTGAAGCTTTCTTT
TRBV5-5	TRBD2	.	TRBJ2-2	CASSLVAGVNTGELFF	TGTGCCAGCAGCTTGGTAGCGGGAGTGAACACCGGGGAGCTGTTTTTT
TRBV18	.	.	TRBJ1-2	CASSPRRGDGYTF	TGTGCCAGCTCACCCCGAAGAGGGGATGGCTACACCTTC
TRBV6-4	.	.	TRBJ2-1	CASSDSSHNEQFF	TGTGCCAGCAGTGACTCGAGCCACAATGAGCAGTTCTTC
TRBV7-3	.	once	TRBJ2-7	CASSLKRDSYEQYF	TGTGCCAGCAGCTTAAAACGGGATAGTTACGAGCAGTACTTC
TRBV15	.	.	TRBJ2-7	CATSGDYLPSSEQYF	TGTGCCACCAGCGGTGACTATCTGCCATCTAGCGAGCAGTACTTC
TRBV5-1	.	few	TRBJ1-3	CASSSEAGGNTIYF	TGCGCCAGCAGCTCCGAGGCGGGAGGAAACACCATATATTTT
TRBV4-3	TRBD1	.	TRBJ1-1	CASSLDRAGTEAFF	TGCGCCAGCAGTCTGGACAGGGCCGGCACTGAAGCTTTCTTT
TRBV6-5	.	few	TRBJ1-1	CASSIRGGEAFF	TGTGCCAGCAGCATCCGTGGGGGTGAAGCTTTCTTT
TRBV4-3	.	.	TRBJ1-1	CASSQVAGSHTEAFF	TGCGCCAGCAGCCAAGTTGCGGGGTCACACACTGAAGCTTTCTTT
TRBV18	TRBD1	.	TRBJ2-6	CASSPRDRVAGANVLTF	TGTGCCAGCTCACCACGGGACAGGGTCGCTGGGGCCAACGTCCTGACTTTC
TRBV5-5	TRBD2	.	TRBJ2-1	CASSATSGSYNEQFF	TGTGCCAGCAGCGCGACTAGCGGAAGTTACAATGAGCAGTTCTTC
TRBV28	TRBD1	.	TRBJ1-3	CASTSRGQGARNTIYF	TGTGCCAGCACCTCCCGGGGACAGGGGGCCAGAAACACCATATATTTT
TRBV5-1	TRBD2	.	TRBJ2-1	CASSLWASGRPSSYNEQFF	TGCGCCAGCAGCTTGTGGGCTAGCGGGAGGCCGAGCTCCTACAATGAGCAGTTCTTC
TRBV19	TRBD2	.	TRBJ2-7	CASSIASGYEQYF	TGTGCCAGTAGTATTGCTAGCGGCTACGAGCAGTACTTC
TRBV2	.	.	TRBJ2-1	CASSEELVRFF	TGTGCCAGCAGTGAAGAGCTTGTACGTTTCTTC
TRBV4-1	.	.	TRBJ1-1	CASSTYRVAFF	TGCGCCAGCAGTACCTACAGGGTAGCTTTCTTT
TRBV11-3	.	.	TRBJ2-1	CASSFTGVSYNEQFF	TGTGCCAGCAGCTTTACGGGGGTTTCCTACAATGAGCAGTTCTTC
TRBV4-3	.	.	TRBJ1-2	CASSQDRALNYGYTF	TGCGCCAGCAGCCAAGATCGCGCCCTAAACTATGGCTACACCTTC
TRBV7-6	TRBD1	.	TRBJ2-1	CASSKTTGTINEQFF	TGTGCCAGCAGCAAAACGACAGGGACAATCAATGAGCAGTTCTTC
TRBV5-1	TRBD2	.	TRBJ2-5	CASSPLTSGVPETQYF	TGCGCCAGCAGCCCCCTGACTAGCGGGGTACCAGAGACCCAGTACTTC
TRBV6-1	.	.	TRBJ1-2	CASRDGGSLYGYTF	TGTGCCAGCAGGGACGGCGGGTCCCTGTATGGCTACACCTTC
TRBV7-5	.	.	TRBJ2-7	CARSLRGDRWSYEQYF	TGTGCCAGAAGCTTAAGGGGGGACAGGTGGTCCTACGAGCAGTACTTC
TRBV19	TRBD1	.	TRBJ2-2	CASSIQGARTGELFF	TGTGCCAGTAGTATCCAGGGGGCGCGCACCGGGGAGCTGTTTTTT
TRBV11-3	TRBD1	.	TRBJ1-1	CASSPDRGLGAFF	TGTGCCAGCAGCCCCGACAGGGGCCTCGGAGCTTTCTTT